This T cell receptor (beta chain) was retrieved from a study of blood T cell repertoires in COVID-19 (TCRdb year 2020). Study-wide context: Samples from collaborators originated in the United States, Italy and Spain and spanned both the acute and convalescent phases of COVID-19. The prospective study material was composed of cDNA or gDNA derived from T cells, B-cell-depleted T cells, or PBMCs. Deeply sampled blood TCRbeta repertoires from subjects exposed to, actively infected with, or recovered from COVID-19 were included in the dataset. The repertoires were made available in a free public database intended to serve as a resource for research on the immune response to SARS-CoV-2. The samples were drawn from two sources: the first 160 participants of the ongoing ImmuneRACE study, and some 1,300 subjects contributed by 6 global collaborators. A de-identified subject ID, COVID-19 status, age in years and sex were almost always included in the sample metadata. Where available, HLA class I and class II types were taken from metadata supplied by the sample provider and were not determined by assay-based typing. General findings and caveats noted by the study authors: The amount of clinical and demographic metadata varied by source and participant and was provided uncurated.

TCRbeta CDR3 regions were amplified from genomic DNA by means of the immunoSEQ Assay, a bias-controlled multiplex PCR. The original methods were these. The number of nucleated cells in each sample was estimated by amplification of reference gene primers within the assay. To quantify the absolute abundance of each unique TCRbeta CDR3 rearrangement, sequence reads were collapsed and filtered. For each sample, productive Simpson clonality was calculated by taking the square root of Simpson's diversity index across productive rearrangements. This immuneACCESS table, as held by TCRdb, lists in-frame sequences with V and J called but not all clones. Of the missing ones, under half trace to an unresolved V gene in checked studies; the others have no known cause. V, J and clone size reflect that table, while D and trimming were determined from the DNA. The sample table holds about 160,000 clones, of which roughly 80% were seen once. About 5.7% of the sample is taken by the ten largest.

About this clone: The clone's antigen remains unknown. Base qualities are not at hand, and no much larger clone is one base apart.

V was cut back by 0 bases and J by 4 bases, leaving a gap of 12 bases between them. Spanning cysteine to phenylalanine, the CDR3 consists of 15 amino acids. The CDR3 DNA has 45 bases and is translated from base 1. The germline V gene provides CDR1 SGHVS and CDR2 FQNEAQ. In the prospective study, participants were roughly 18 to 100 years old, resided in under 30 geographic areas of the United States, and were enrolled through a virtual design. In the prospective study, participants were assigned to cohorts based on the clinical history participants reported in a screening survey and a study questionnaire. In the prospective study, whole blood, serum and a nasopharyngeal or oropharyngeal swab were collected from each participant by mobile phlebotomists. Additional blood draws and questionnaires over an approximately two-month period could optionally be provided by prospective study participants. Blood samples from the prospective study were shipped frozen or at room temperature prior to DNA extraction.

Sample: PBMCs or T cells enriched from blood (not recorded which). The receptor comes from a woman in her thirties or forties with acute COVID-19. Recombination joined TRBV7-8 with TRBJ1-1; too little of a D gene remains to name it. The nucleotide sequence is given as TGTGCCAGCAGCTTAGCCGGTACGCAACCCACTGAAGCTTTCTTT. Its protein product is CASSLAGTQPTEAFF. With all but the CDR3 taken from the reference TRBV7-8 and TRBJ1-1 genes, the full variable domain is: GAGVSQSPRYKVAKRGQDVALRCDPISGHVSLFWYQQALGQGPEFLTYFQNEAQLDKSGLPSDRFFAERPEGSVSTLKIQRTQQEDSAVYLCASSLAGTQPTEAFFGQGTRLTVV.